These 21 T cell receptor beta chains originate from one sample sequenced in a study of synovial regulatory T cells in juvenile arthritis. The study, taken as a whole, reports: Compared with other blood Treg cells, inflammation-associated Treg cells had reduced TCR diversity.

For these TCRs, the target antigens are not known. The table came from immunoSEQ multiplex PCR; TCRdb's copy has only in-frame clones and leaves some out. Its table lists some 470 clones. The sample taken for sequencing was Treg cells from blood. Subset: HLA-DR+ inflammation-associated blood Treg cells. These TCRs come from a donor aged 2-30 years with juvenile idiopathic arthritis.

By frequency, this clone is large. This rearrangement joins TRBV5-1 to TRBJ2-1. The CDR3 has 11 amino acids. No DNA sequence is on record. Germline loops: CDR1 SGHRS, CDR2 YFSETQ. The CDR3 sequence: CASRGDNEQFF. The full variable domain, in which reference TRBV5-1 and TRBJ2-1 provide the parts outside the CDR3, is KAGVTQTPRYLIKTRGQQVTLSCSPISGHRSVSWYQQTPGQGLQFLFEYFSETQRNKGNFPGRFSGRQFSNSRSEMNVSTLELGDSALYLCASRGDNEQFFGPGTRLTVL.

This clone is deemed large by its frequency. The chain recombines TRBV9 with TRBJ2-1; TCRdb designates TRBD1, a call that cannot be tested without DNA. Germline lookup yields CDR1 SGDLS and CDR2 YYNGEE. The CDR3 consists of 17 residues. Nucleotide data are not available. CDR3 sequence reads: CASSTKIGGIKNNEQFF.

This clone is labeled large (0.1 to 1%) based on frequency. This chain links TRBV18 with TRBJ1-5; no DNA is available, so the TRBD1 call from TCRdb remains unchecked. In germline, CDR1 is KGHSH, CDR2 LQKENI. The CDR3 is 13 residues long. No nucleotide data were recorded. This CDR3 is CASSSDRNQPQHF.

This clone is labeled large based on frequency. CDR3 residues: CASSPPGRMNTEAFF. The rearrangement uses TRBV27 and TRBJ1-1. The CDR3 consists of 15 residues. The record lacks a DNA sequence. Germline values: CDR1 MNHEY, CDR2 SMNVEV (reference sequence).

This clone is identified as large (0.1 to 1%) from frequency. V usage is TRBV5-1 and J usage is TRBJ1-6. This CDR3 has 15 amino acids. Only the protein is available. Germline V gives CDR1 SGHRS, CDR2 YFSETQ. CDR3 amino acids: CASSSLGGTDSPLHF.

Considering frequency, this clone is large. V and J are TRBV27 and TRBJ2-7; the TRBD1 assignment by TCRdb is unverifiable without DNA. The CDR3 runs 14 residues. No DNA has been recorded. Germline CDR1 reads MNHEY; CDR2 reads SMNVEV (reference sequence). CDR3 region: CASSLRQGPYEQYF.

By frequency, this clone registers large (0.1 to 1%). The J gene is TRBJ2-6, the V gene TRBV7-9; TCRdb proposes TRBD2, but this gene call is untestable without DNA. The length of the CDR3 is 15 residues. The record lacks a DNA sequence. CDR1 is SEHNR and CDR2 is FQNEAQ in the germline V gene (reference sequence). CDR3 residues: CASSFRGSGANVLTF.

Frequency places this clone as large. The gene calls are TRBV28 and TRBJ2-3; TCRdb's D call of TRBD2 is untestable without DNA. The CDR3 loop spans 15 amino acids. No DNA is listed. Germline loops: CDR1 MDHEN, CDR2 SYDVKM. The chain's CDR3 is CASSLAGLGTDTQYF.

This clone is deemed large by its frequency. The CDR3 sequence is CASSQAPLGGATGANVLTF. The rearrangement uses TRBV4-3 and TRBJ2-6; without DNA, the TCRdb call of TRBD2 cannot be checked. Germline CDR1 is LGHNA and CDR2 is YSLEER. The CDR3 totals 19 residues. DNA was not recorded.

This clone registers large by frequency. The V gene is TRBV2, the J gene TRBJ2-1. Looked up from germline, CDR1 is SNHLY and CDR2 is FYNNEI. CDR3 length: 14 amino acids. DNA was not recorded. The CDR3: CAGEGGFGYNEQFF. Variable domain in full (rest from reference TRBV2 and TRBJ2-1): EPEVTQTPSHQVTQMGQEVILRCVPISNHLYFYWYRQILGQKVEFLVSFYNNEISEKSEIFDDQFSVERPDGSNFTLKIRSTKLEDSAMYFCAGEGGFGYNEQFFGPGTRLTVL.

This clone is classed as large by frequency. This chain uses TRBV7-9 with TRBJ1-1; the TCRdb D gene call, TRBD1, has no DNA to confirm it. CDR1 is SEHNR and CDR2 is FQNEAQ in the germline V gene (reference sequence). The CDR3 loop spans 13 amino acids. The coding DNA is unavailable. The chain's CDR3 is CASSGTANTEAFF. The variable domain in full, completed from reference TRBV7-9 and TRBJ1-1, reads DTGVSQNPRHKITKRGQNVTFRCDPISEHNRLYWYRQTLGQGPEFLTYFQNEAQLEKSRLLSDRFSAERPKGSFSTLEIQRTEQGDSAMYLCASSGTANTEAFFGQGTRLTVV.

This clone is large by frequency. J is TRBJ2-2 and V is TRBV19. CDR1 LNHDA and CDR2 SQIVND come from the germline V gene (reference sequence). The CDR3 is made up of 16 amino acids. A DNA sequence was not provided. The CDR3 region is CASSTGPRGAYAELFF. The variable domain in full, with the rest retrieved from reference TRBV19 and TRBJ2-2, is DGGITQSPKYLFRKEGQNVTLSCEQNLNHDAMYWYRQDPGQGLRLIYYSQIVNDFQKGDIAEGYSVSREKKESFPLTVTSAQKNPTAFYLCASSTGPRGAYAELFFGEGSRLTVL.

This clone is deemed large by its frequency. The chain has TRBV6-6 and TRBJ2-5. Germline CDR1 reads MNHNY; CDR2 reads SVGAGI (reference sequence). This CDR3 is built from 15 residues. There is no recorded DNA. CDR3 loop: CATSPPDLTGGTQYF.

This clone is called large based on its frequency. The gene calls are TRBV28 and TRBJ1-2; the D gene TCRdb calls, TRBD1, cannot be checked with no DNA. The CDR3 covers 14 residues. No DNA sequence was recorded. In germline, CDR1 is MDHEN, CDR2 SYDVKM. The CDR3 reads CASSLFGQGYGYTF.

This clone is deemed large by its frequency. The V gene is TRBV6-5, the J gene TRBJ1-2. Germline CDR1 reads MNHEY; CDR2 reads SVGAGI. The CDR3 has 12 amino acids. No DNA was logged. The CDR3 reads CATHGGYYGYTF.

This clone shows up as large by frequency. This chain joins TRBV7-7 and TRBJ2-2; the D call from TCRdb, TRBD2, cannot be confirmed without DNA. The CDR3 consists of 14 residues. No DNA is recorded. Germline V gene lookup returns CDR1 SSHAT and CDR2 FNYEAQ (reference sequence). CDR3 protein: CASSPSGGTGELFF.

This clone registers large by frequency. The genes are TRBV6-1 and TRBJ1-1. The V gene's germline CDR1 is MNHNS and CDR2 SASEGT. The CDR3 runs to 14 residues. DNA was not recorded. The CDR3 loop is CASSFSSGDTEAFF.

This clone is labeled large (0.1 to 1%) based on frequency. The rearrangement uses TRBV6-5 and TRBJ2-2. This CDR3 contains 14 residues. No coding sequence is recorded. CDR1 MNHEY and CDR2 SVGAGI come from the germline V gene. Here the CDR3 reads CASSSLGYTGELFF.

Measured by frequency, this clone is large. The chain has TRBV13 and TRBJ1-1. The CDR3 extends over 13 amino acids. No DNA is listed. Germline values: CDR1 PRHDT, CDR2 FYEKMQ (reference sequence). The CDR3 reads CASSDTWDGEAFF. Complete variable domain (other parts from reference TRBV13 and TRBJ1-1): AAGVIQSPRHLIKEKRETATLKCYPIPRHDTVYWYQQGPGQDPQFLISFYEKMQSDKGSIPDRFSAQQFSDYHSELNMSSLELGDSALYFCASSDTWDGEAFFGQGTRLTVV.

This clone is large by frequency. This sequence joins TRBV19 and TRBJ1-1; without DNA, the TCRdb call of TRBD1 cannot be checked. Germline lookup yields CDR1 LNHDA and CDR2 SQIVND (reference sequence). The CDR3 is 15 amino acids. No DNA was logged. The CDR3 loop is CASQTAGQGASEAFF. Using reference TRBV19 and TRBJ1-1 for the parts outside the CDR3, the full variable domain is DGGITQSPKYLFRKEGQNVTLSCEQNLNHDAMYWYRQDPGQGLRLIYYSQIVNDFQKGDIAEGYSVSREKKESFPLTVTSAQKNPTAFYLCASQTAGQGASEAFFGQGTRLTVV.

This clone is deemed large by its frequency. The J gene is TRBJ2-2, the V gene TRBV6-1; the D call from TCRdb, TRBD2, cannot be confirmed without DNA. Germline CDR1 and CDR2: MNHNS and SASEGT. This CDR3 is 15 amino acids long. DNA is not on record. The CDR3 reads CASSWRGANTGELFF.